The T cell receptor (beta chain) described here comes from a study of blood T cell repertoires in COVID-19. Methods used by the authors: How many nucleated cells were present was estimated from reference gene primer amplification. Clones were sequenced by immunoSEQ multiplex PCR, and TCRdb holds only the in-frame ones, with some missing. The D gene and trimming were derived from the DNA, and the V and J assignments and clone size from that table. The profile shows approximately 170,000 clones, 70% to 85% of them singletons. Looked up from germline, CDR1 is MNHNY and CDR2 is SVGAGI (reference sequence). The CDR3 spans 14 residues. V lost 4 bases, J lost 9 bases, and 5 bases stayed unmatched. The participants were between about 18 and 95 years old and came from about two dozen US areas. Participants reported their clinical history, and cohort assignment relied on those reports.

Specimen: PBMCs or T cells enriched from blood (not recorded which). The source is a man aged 50 to 60 who had recovered from COVID-19. The V and J genes are TRBV6-6 and TRBJ1-6, with 8 nucleotides matching TRBD1. CDR3 loop: CASSFRTGLSPLHF. The CDR3 DNA sequence: TGTGCCAGCAGTTTCAGGACAGGGCTTTCACCCCTCCACTTT.